Listed below are T cell receptor beta chains from one sample, sequenced in a study of T cells in Graves' hyperthyroidism and ophthalmopathy. Each CDR3 protein gets one entry after TCRdb re-called the multiplex PCR reads with MiXCR. The sample lists 350,000 or so distinct CDR3 sequences, 15% to 20% occurring once. Sequenced material: blood. Receptors originate from a woman aged 40 to 50 with Graves' ophthalmopathy. Both conserved end residues are part of each CDR3. Rows may omit the clone size; those that give it use once, few, many or a size class.

>TRBV30|NA|TRBJ2-5
CAWTSGNQETQYF
>TRBV19|many|TRBJ1-2
CASSTRTGGGGYTF
>TRBV28|many|TRBJ2-5
CASSLTSGSSETQYF
>TRBV6-4|NA|TRBJ2-5
CASKQAQGAPGETQYF
>TRBV11-2|many|TRBJ1-1
CASSLAGPGPAFF
>TRBV5-5|many|TRBJ2-5
CASSYGLAEGQETQYF
>TRBV11-2|many|TRBJ2-7
CASSSGASYEQYF
>TRBV5-1|few|TRBJ2-5
CASSWSTGGDQETQYF
>TRBV12-3/TRBV12-4|few|TRBJ2-5
CASSTIGTSGETQYF
>TRBV12-3/TRBV12-4|few|TRBJ2-7
CASSLGFPSYEQYF
>TRBV28|many|TRBJ1-2
CASSLEIGGDDYGYTF
>TRBV6-5|many|TRBJ2-5
CASKEYGGSQETQYF
>TRBV27|NA|TRBJ2-7
CASSLSYVSYEQYF
>TRBV30|many|TRBJ2-5
CAWSQRGETQYF
>TRBV7-9|many|TRBJ1-2
CASSPAAGGNYGYTF
>TRBV20-1|NA|TRBJ1-2
CSARERGESVGYGYTF
>TRBV11-1|many|TRBJ2-2
CASSPGRRNTGELFF
>TRBV2|many|TRBJ2-5
CASSVSAGGQETQYF
>TRBV20-1|many|TRBJ2-4
CSARTSGRALNIQYF
>TRBV13|many|TRBJ2-2
CASSNTSGETTGELFF
>TRBV29-1|many|TRBJ2-7
CSVELDSTYEQYF
>TRBV6-2/TRBV6-3|NA|TRBJ2-7
CASSFRTSGSYSYEQYF
>TRBV6-1|many|TRBJ1-3
CASSEAAGSFGNTIYF